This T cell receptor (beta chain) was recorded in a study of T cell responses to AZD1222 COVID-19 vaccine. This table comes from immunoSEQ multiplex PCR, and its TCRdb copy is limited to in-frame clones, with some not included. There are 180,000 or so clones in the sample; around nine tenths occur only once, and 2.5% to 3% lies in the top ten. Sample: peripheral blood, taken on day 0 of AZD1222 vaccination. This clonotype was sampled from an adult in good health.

The CDR3 protein is CASSPQSSGPYEQYF. Written as DNA, the CDR3 is TGCGCCAGCAGCCCGCAATCTAGCGGCCCCTACGAGCAGTACTTC. The chain links TRBV5-1 to TRBJ2-7; 7 positions match TRBD2. The J segment lost 2 bases and the V segment lost 4 bases, leaving 9 bases of the junction unmatched. Germline CDR1 reads SGHRS; CDR2 reads YFSETQ. The CDR3 is 15 amino acids.